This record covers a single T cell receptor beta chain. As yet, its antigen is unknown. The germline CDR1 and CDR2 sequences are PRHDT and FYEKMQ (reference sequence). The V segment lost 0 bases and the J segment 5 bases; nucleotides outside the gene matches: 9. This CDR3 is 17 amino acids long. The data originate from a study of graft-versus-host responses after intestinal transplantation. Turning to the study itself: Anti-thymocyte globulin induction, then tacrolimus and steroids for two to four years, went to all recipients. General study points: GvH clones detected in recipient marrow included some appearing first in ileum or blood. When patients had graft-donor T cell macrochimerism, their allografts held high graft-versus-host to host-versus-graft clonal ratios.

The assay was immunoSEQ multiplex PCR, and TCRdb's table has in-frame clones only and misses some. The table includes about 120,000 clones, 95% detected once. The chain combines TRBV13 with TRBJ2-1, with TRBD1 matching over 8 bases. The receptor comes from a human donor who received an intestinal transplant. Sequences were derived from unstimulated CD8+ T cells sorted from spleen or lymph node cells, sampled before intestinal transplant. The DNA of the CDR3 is TGTGCCAGCAGCTTAGGATCGGGACAGGTGTTCCACAATGAGCAGTTCTTC. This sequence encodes CASSLGSGQVFHNEQFF.